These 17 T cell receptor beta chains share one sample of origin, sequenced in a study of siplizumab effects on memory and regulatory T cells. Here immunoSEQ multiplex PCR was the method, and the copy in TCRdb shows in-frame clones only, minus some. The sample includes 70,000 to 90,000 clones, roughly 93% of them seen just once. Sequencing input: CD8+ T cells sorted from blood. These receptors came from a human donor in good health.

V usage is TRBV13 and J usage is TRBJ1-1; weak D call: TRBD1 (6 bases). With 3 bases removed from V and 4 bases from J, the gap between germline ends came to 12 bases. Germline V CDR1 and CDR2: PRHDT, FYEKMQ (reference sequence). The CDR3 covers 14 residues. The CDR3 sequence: CASSFGGESTEAFF. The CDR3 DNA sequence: TGTGCCAGCAGCTTCGGGGGCGAGAGCACTGAAGCTTTCTTT.

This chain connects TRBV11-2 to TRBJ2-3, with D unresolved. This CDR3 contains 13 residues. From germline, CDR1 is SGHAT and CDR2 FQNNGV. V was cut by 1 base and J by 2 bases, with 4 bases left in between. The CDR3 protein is CASSLVATDTQYF. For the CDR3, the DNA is TGTGCCAGCAGCTTAGTTGCCACAGATACGCAGTATTTT.

The CDR3 loop is CASITLDSNQPQHF. The DNA of the CDR3 is TGTGCCAGCATCACTTTGGACAGCAATCAGCCCCAGCATTTT. The V call is TRBV28, the J call TRBJ1-5; D call uncertain. Germline V lookup: CDR1 MDHEN, CDR2 SYDVKM. V was shortened by 7 bases and J by 1 base, with 11 bases between the two germline ends. The length of the CDR3 is 14 residues.

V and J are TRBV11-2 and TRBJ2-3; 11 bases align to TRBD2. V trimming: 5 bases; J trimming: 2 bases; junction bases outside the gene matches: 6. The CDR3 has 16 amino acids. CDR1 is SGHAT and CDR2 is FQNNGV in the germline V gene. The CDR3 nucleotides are TGTGCCAGCAGCCCACTAGCGGGGGAACTCACAGATACGCAGTATTTT. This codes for CASSPLAGELTDTQYF.

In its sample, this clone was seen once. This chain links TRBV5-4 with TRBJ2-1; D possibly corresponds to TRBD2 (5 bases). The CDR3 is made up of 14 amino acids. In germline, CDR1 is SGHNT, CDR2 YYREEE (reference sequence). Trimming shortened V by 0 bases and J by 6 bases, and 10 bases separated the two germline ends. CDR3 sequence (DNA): TGTGCCAGCAGCTTGGGTCCTAGCAGCAATGAGCAGTTCTTC. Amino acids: CASSLGPSSNEQFF.

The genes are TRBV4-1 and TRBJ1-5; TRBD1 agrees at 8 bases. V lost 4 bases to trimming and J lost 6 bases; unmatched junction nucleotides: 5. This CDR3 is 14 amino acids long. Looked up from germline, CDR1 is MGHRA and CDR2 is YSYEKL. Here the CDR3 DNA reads TGCGCCAGCAGCCCAGACAGGGGCAGTCAGCCCCAGCATTTT. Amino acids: CASSPDRGSQPQHF.

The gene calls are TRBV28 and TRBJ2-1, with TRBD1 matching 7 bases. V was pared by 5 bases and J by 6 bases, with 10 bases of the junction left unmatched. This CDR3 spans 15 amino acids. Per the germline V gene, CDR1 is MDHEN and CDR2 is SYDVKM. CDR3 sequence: CASSEGQPIPNEQFF. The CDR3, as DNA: TGTGCCAGCAGTGAGGGACAGCCAATCCCCAATGAGCAGTTCTTC.

The CDR3 sequence is CASSDSLFGKNIQYF. As DNA, the CDR3 is TGTGCCAGCAGCGACTCCTTATTCGGGAAAAACATTCAGTACTTC. V is TRBV7-9 and J is TRBJ2-4; no clear D gene. V was trimmed by 5 bases and J by 4 bases, leaving 15 bases between them. The CDR3 extends over 15 amino acids. CDR1 is SEHNR, CDR2 FQNEAQ, per germline (reference sequence).

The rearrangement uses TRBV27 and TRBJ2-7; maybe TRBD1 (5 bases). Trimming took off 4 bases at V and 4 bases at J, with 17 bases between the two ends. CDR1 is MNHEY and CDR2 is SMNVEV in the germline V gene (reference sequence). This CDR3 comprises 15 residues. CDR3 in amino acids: CASSSGHARAYEQYF. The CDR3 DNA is TGTGCCAGCAGTTCCGGACACGCTCGTGCTTACGAGCAGTACTTC.

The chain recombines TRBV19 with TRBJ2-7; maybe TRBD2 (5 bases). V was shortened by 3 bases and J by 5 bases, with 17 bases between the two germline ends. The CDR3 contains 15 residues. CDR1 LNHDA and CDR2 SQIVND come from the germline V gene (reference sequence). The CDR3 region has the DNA TGTGCCAGTAGTATTAGGCGGGCCTCTCCTGACGAGCAGTACTTC. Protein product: CASSIRRASPDEQYF. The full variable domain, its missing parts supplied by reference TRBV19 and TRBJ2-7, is DGGITQSPKYLFRKEGQNVTLSCEQNLNHDAMYWYRQDPGQGLRLIYYSQIVNDFQKGDIAEGYSVSREKKESFPLTVTSAQKNPTAFYLCASSIRRASPDEQYFGPGTRLTVT.

The CDR3 coding sequence is TGCGCCAGCAACCCTACAGAGAACACTGAAGCTTTCTTT. It specifies CASNPTENTEAFF. The chain recombines TRBV5-1 with TRBJ1-1; D remains unclear. Germline V CDR1 and CDR2: SGHRS, YFSETQ. The CDR3 has 13 residues. Trimming left V 6 bases short and J 1 base short, with 10 bases between.

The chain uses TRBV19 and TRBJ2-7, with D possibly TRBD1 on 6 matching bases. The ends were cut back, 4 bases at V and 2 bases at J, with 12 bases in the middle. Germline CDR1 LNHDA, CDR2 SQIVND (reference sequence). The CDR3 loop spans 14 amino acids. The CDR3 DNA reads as TGTGCCAGTAGTACCCAGGGGCCTGCCTACGAGCAGTACTTC. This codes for CASSTQGPAYEQYF.

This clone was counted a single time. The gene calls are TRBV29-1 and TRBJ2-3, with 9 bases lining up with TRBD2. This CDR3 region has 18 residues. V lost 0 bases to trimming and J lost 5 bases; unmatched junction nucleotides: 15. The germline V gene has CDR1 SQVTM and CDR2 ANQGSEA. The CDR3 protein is CSVEDWGGTSYLKDTQYF. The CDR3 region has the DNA TGCAGCGTTGAAGATTGGGGGGGGACTAGCTACCTAAAAGATACGCAGTATTTT.

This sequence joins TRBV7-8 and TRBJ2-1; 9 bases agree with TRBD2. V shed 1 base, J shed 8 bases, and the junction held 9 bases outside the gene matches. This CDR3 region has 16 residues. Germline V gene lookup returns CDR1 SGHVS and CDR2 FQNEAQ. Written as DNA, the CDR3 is TGTGCCAGCAGCTTAGTAGGCGGGGGGGCATTCGATGAGCAGTTCTTC. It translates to CASSLVGGGAFDEQFF.

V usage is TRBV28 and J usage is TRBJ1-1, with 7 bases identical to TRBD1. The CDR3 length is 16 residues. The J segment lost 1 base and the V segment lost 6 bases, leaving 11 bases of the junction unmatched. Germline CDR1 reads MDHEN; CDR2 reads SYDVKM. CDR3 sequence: CASRMTGTEQNTEAFF. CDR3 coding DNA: TGTGCCAGCAGGATGACCGGGACAGAACAGAACACTGAAGCTTTCTTT.

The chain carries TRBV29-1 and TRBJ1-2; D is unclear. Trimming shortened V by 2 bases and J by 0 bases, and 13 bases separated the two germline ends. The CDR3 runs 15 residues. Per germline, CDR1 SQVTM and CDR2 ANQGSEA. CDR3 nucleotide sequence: TGCAGCGTTGAACGGGCAGCGCCCTCTAACTATGGCTACACCTTC. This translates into CSVERAAPSNYGYTF.

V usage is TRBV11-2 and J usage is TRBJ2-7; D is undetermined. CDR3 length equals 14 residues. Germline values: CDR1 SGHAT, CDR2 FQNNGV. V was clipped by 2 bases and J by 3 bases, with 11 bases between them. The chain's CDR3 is CASSLIGTYYEQYF. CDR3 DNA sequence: TGTGCCAGCAGCTTAATCGGCACATACTACGAGCAGTACTTC.